What follows are 29 T cell receptor beta chains derived from one specimen sequenced in a study of T cells in tuberculosis. Assay used: immunoSEQ multiplex PCR; TCRdb lists only in-frame clones, some missing. The data show some 41,000 clones, about 94% seen once. Source material: PBMCs. The receptors were gathered from a donor between 10 and 35 years old with latent tuberculosis or without tuberculosis infection. Some clones in this sample may be carry-over from other donors' samples.

J is TRBJ2-7 and V is TRBV2, with 8 bases identical to TRBD1. This CDR3 region has 13 residues. J lost 5 bases, V lost 4 bases, and 4 bases had no gene match. From germline, CDR1 is SNHLY and CDR2 FYNNEI. The CDR3 DNA follows: TGTGCCAGCAGTGCGACAGGGGACGACGAGCAGTACTTC. As protein: CASSATGDDEQYF.

The chain has TRBV11-2 and TRBJ1-6; 7 nucleotides align to TRBD1. CDR1 and CDR2 (germline): SGHAT, FQNNGV. V gave up 3 bases and J gave up 8 bases; unmatched junction bases: 10. The CDR3 length is 16 residues. CDR3 sequence: CASSFKPGQLDSPLHF. For the CDR3, the DNA is TGTGCCAGCAGCTTTAAGCCGGGACAGCTAGATTCACCCCTCCACTTT.

The chain recombines TRBV7-9 with TRBJ1-5; 11 nucleotides match TRBD1. Germline values: CDR1 SEHNR, CDR2 FQNEAQ (reference sequence). This CDR3 contains 17 residues. With V trimmed by 5 bases and J by 0 bases, 6 bases remained unmatched. The CDR3 sequence: CASSRDRGAFSNQPQHF. The DNA for the CDR3 is TGTGCCAGCAGCAGGGACAGGGGGGCTTTTAGCAATCAGCCCCAGCATTTT.

The J gene is TRBJ2-7, the V gene TRBV2; the D gene is possibly TRBD2 (5 bases). Trimming cost V 6 bases and J 3 bases, with 12 bases left between them. CDR1 is SNHLY, CDR2 FYNNEI, per germline. The CDR3 covers 13 residues. The CDR3 region has the DNA TGTGCCAGCAGCGCTGAGCGGTTCTACGAGCAGTACTTC. As protein: CASSAERFYEQYF.

This clone is a singleton in its sample. The chain joins TRBV27 to TRBJ1-6; D may be TRBD1 (5 bases). Germline V gene data show CDR1 as MNHEY and CDR2 as SMNVEV (reference sequence). The CDR3 has 14 residues. V was pared by 2 bases and J by 6 bases, with 8 bases between. This CDR3 is CASSLQGLNSPLHF. The CDR3 DNA sequence: TGTGCCAGCAGTTTACAGGGACTTAATTCACCCCTCCACTTT.

The CDR3 protein is CASSALAYSYNEQFF. The CDR3 nucleotides read TGTGCCAGCAGCGCTCTAGCGTATTCCTACAATGAGCAGTTCTTC. The chain employs TRBV9 and TRBJ2-1, with a weak D call TRBD2 (6 bases). CDR1 is SGDLS and CDR2 is YYNGEE in the germline V gene. There are 15 residues in the CDR3. Trimming removed 3 bases at V and 1 base at J, with 11 bases between.

V and J are TRBV5-1 and TRBJ2-2, with D possibly matching TRBD1 (5 bases). Per the germline V gene, CDR1 is SGHRS and CDR2 is YFSETQ. V lost 4 bases and J lost 2, with 15 bases in between. The CDR3 has 16 amino acids. This CDR3 reads CASSPQGYTNTGELFF. The DNA of the CDR3 is TGCGCCAGCAGCCCCCAGGGCTATACTAACACCGGGGAGCTGTTTTTT.

The chain carries TRBV7-9 and TRBJ1-2, with D unresolved. The CDR3 covers 14 residues. Trimming left V 6 bases short and J 6 bases short, with 17 bases between. CDR1 SEHNR and CDR2 FQNEAQ come from the germline V gene (reference sequence). CDR3 residues: CASRIQQMEDGYTF. The CDR3 DNA is TGTGCCAGCAGGATACAACAGATGGAGGATGGCTACACCTTC.

This chain connects TRBV5-6 to TRBJ1-5, with a tentative D call TRBD1 (5 bases). V shed 0 bases and J shed 9 bases, with 16 bases lying between them. Germline V gene lookup returns CDR1 SGHDT and CDR2 YYEEEE. The CDR3 contains 15 residues. CDR3 nucleotides: TGTGCCAGCAGCTTGGGGCAGGGCGGCCTCGGGCCCCAGCATTTT. It is translated as CASSLGQGGLGPQHF.

The chain has TRBV6-5 and TRBJ1-2; D is ambiguous. The CDR3 has 13 amino acids. CDR1 is MNHEY and CDR2 is SVGAGI in the germline V gene. Trimming took 5 bases from V and 8 from J, leaving 15 bases between them. The CDR3 here is CASSPNTRRGYTF. The CDR3, as DNA: TGTGCCAGCAGTCCTAACACTCGGCGGGGCTACACCTTC.

This clone was counted a single time. This chain uses TRBV10-1 with TRBJ1-1; D remains unclear. The CDR3 contains 12 residues. Germline CDR1 WNHNN, CDR2 SYGVQD (reference sequence). Trimming took 3 bases from V and 5 from J, leaving 7 bases between them. CDR3 sequence: CASSDPSTEAFF. The DNA of the CDR3 is TGCGCCAGCAGTGATCCGAGTACTGAAGCTTTCTTT.

The chain recombines TRBV19 with TRBJ1-4, with TRBD1 as a possible D gene (6 bases). This CDR3 is 14 amino acids long. The germline V and J ends were trimmed by 3 bases and 6 bases, with 11 bases remaining between them. The V gene's germline CDR1 is LNHDA and CDR2 SQIVND (reference sequence). The CDR3 region has the DNA TGTGCCAGTAGTATGTGGGGGGGCGATGAAAAACTGTTTTTT. Its translation: CASSMWGGDEKLFF.

This rearrangement joins TRBV4-1 to TRBJ2-2; D perhaps matches TRBD2 (6 bases). With 4 bases removed from V and 8 bases from J, the gap between germline ends came to 11 bases. CDR3 length: 13 residues. Germline values: CDR1 MGHRA, CDR2 YSYEKL. The CDR3 DNA reads TGCGCCAGCAGCCCATTCGCGGGAGGGGAGCTGTTTTTT. It yields the protein CASSPFAGGELFF.

In its sample, this clone was seen once. The chain carries TRBV21-1 and TRBJ2-2; the table's D call, TRBD1, has no DNA check behind it. TRBV21-1 is a pseudogene segment. The CDR3 is 19 amino acids. CDR3 loop: CASSKPPGVDITNTGELFF. In DNA, the CDR3 is TGTGCCAGCAGCAAACCCCCAGGGGTGGACATCACGAACACCGGGGAGCTGTTTTTT.

V is TRBV6-5 and J is TRBJ2-2, with D perhaps TRBD1 (6 bases). The CDR3 runs to 13 residues. Germline V CDR1 and CDR2: MNHEY, SVGAGI. Trimming took off 2 bases at V and 6 bases at J, with 7 bases between the two ends. This chain's CDR3 is CASSYKGAGELFF. CDR3 in DNA: TGTGCCAGCAGTTACAAGGGGGCCGGGGAGCTGTTTTTT.

The CDR3 DNA reads TGTGCCAGCAAGACTAGCGAGGCCGGGGAGCTGTTTTTT. It encodes CASKTSEAGELFF. V usage is TRBV6-5 and J usage is TRBJ2-2; 8 nucleotides agree with TRBD2. CDR3 size: 13 residues. The germline V gene has CDR1 MNHEY and CDR2 SVGAGI. With 7 bases clipped from V and 6 bases from J, the junction kept 4 bases outside the gene matches.

V gene TRBV5-1 combines with J gene TRBJ2-7; 9 bases are shared with TRBD1. V lost 2 bases, J lost 4 bases, and 7 bases stayed unmatched. The germline V gene has CDR1 SGHRS and CDR2 YFSETQ. This CDR3 is built from 15 residues. This CDR3 is CASSLGDRANYEQYF. CDR3 nucleotide sequence: TGCGCCAGCAGCTTAGGGGACAGGGCCAATTACGAGCAGTACTTC.

The chain recombines TRBV5-1 with TRBJ2-3; 7 positions match TRBD1. V lost 2 bases, J lost 1 base, and 7 bases stayed unmatched. The CDR3 spans 16 residues. The germline V gene encodes CDR1 SGHRS and CDR2 YFSETQ. This chain's CDR3 is CASSLPLQGRTDTQYF. The CDR3 bases are TGCGCCAGCAGCTTACCCCTACAGGGGCGCACAGATACGCAGTATTTT. The full variable domain, completed using reference TRBV5-1 and TRBJ2-3, is KAGVTQTPRYLIKTRGQQVTLSCSPISGHRSVSWYQQTPGQGLQFLFEYFSETQRNKGNFPGRFSGRQFSNSRSEMNVSTLELGDSALYLCASSLPLQGRTDTQYFGPGTRLTVL.

The rearrangement uses TRBV4-1 and TRBJ1-1; perhaps TRBD1 as D (5 bases). Germline V gives CDR1 MGHRA, CDR2 YSYEKL. This CDR3 has 15 residues. V was trimmed by 4 bases and J by 3 bases, leaving 15 bases between them. CDR3 sequence reads: CASSRILGEDTEAFF. The CDR3 coding sequence is TGCGCCAGCAGCCGGATTTTGGGGGAGGACACTGAAGCTTTCTTT.

This rearrangement joins TRBV19 to TRBJ2-5; tentative D call: TRBD2 (7 bases). V was trimmed by 1 base and J by 5 bases, leaving 14 bases between them. Germline-derived CDR1 and CDR2 are LNHDA and SQIVND (reference sequence). There are 15 residues in the CDR3. The CDR3 sequence: CASSIGGGRWETQYF. CDR3 coding DNA: TGTGCCAGTAGTATAGGCGGGGGCCGGTGGGAGACCCAGTACTTC.

The chain employs TRBV4-1 and TRBJ1-1; TRBD1 is a possible D gene (6 bases). V lost 0 bases and J lost 5, with 10 bases in between. CDR3 length: 14 amino acids. Germline V gene lookup returns CDR1 MGHRA and CDR2 YSYEKL. CDR3 sequence reads: CASSQDTGRTEAFF. CDR3 nucleotide sequence: TGCGCCAGCAGCCAAGATACAGGGAGAACTGAAGCTTTCTTT.

V usage is TRBV30 and J usage is TRBJ1-5, with D possibly being TRBD1 (5 bases). V was cut by 3 bases and J by 8 bases, with 14 bases left in between. The CDR3 is 13 residues long. The germline gives CDR1 GTSNPN, CDR2 SVGIG (reference sequence). The CDR3 DNA reads TGTGCCTGGAGCCACGTGGGGGGGGAGCCCCAGCATTTT. This translates into CAWSHVGGEPQHF.

The chain carries TRBV19 and TRBJ1-1; D uncertain. Trimming shortened V by 5 bases and J by 8 bases, and 12 bases separated the two germline ends. CDR1 is LNHDA and CDR2 is SQIVND in the germline V gene (reference sequence). The CDR3 length is 12 residues. The CDR3 region has the DNA TGTGCCAGTAGTGAAGGCGGATACGAAGCTTTCTTT. Protein product: CASSEGGYEAFF.

This rearrangement joins TRBV5-6 to TRBJ1-1, with TRBD1 identical over 7 bases. The V segment lost 0 bases and the J segment 3 bases; nucleotides outside the gene matches: 5. The length of the CDR3 is 15 residues. In germline, CDR1 is SGHDT, CDR2 YYEEEE. CDR3 DNA: TGTGCCAGCAGCTTGGGGGGACAGTACTACACTGAAGCTTTCTTT. As protein: CASSLGGQYYTEAFF.

The gene calls are TRBV7-2 and TRBJ2-5; TRBD1 is a possible D gene (6 bases). V was clipped by 0 bases and J by 5 bases, with 10 bases between them. Germline lookup yields CDR1 SGHTA and CDR2 FQGNSA. This CDR3 is built from 14 residues. CDR3: CASSLARTEETQYF. The CDR3 DNA reads TGTGCCAGCAGCTTAGCTCGGACAGAGGAGACCCAGTACTTC.

V is TRBV12-5 and J is TRBJ1-1; perhaps TRBD1 as D (5 bases). The CDR3 spans 15 residues. Trimming shortened V by 1 base and J by 1 base, and 10 bases separated the two germline ends. The germline CDR1 and CDR2 sequences are LGHNT and FRNRAP. CDR3 in DNA: TGTGCTAGTGGTTTGGGAGCCGGGGGGAACACTGAAGCTTTCTTT. This sequence encodes CASGLGAGGNTEAFF.

The chain couples TRBV10-1 to TRBJ2-1, with 8 nucleotides matching TRBD1. Germline CDR1 WNHNN, CDR2 SYGVQD (reference sequence). V trimming: 5 bases; J trimming: 9 bases; junction bases outside the gene matches: 6. CDR3 length: 13 amino acids. This CDR3 reads CASSKTGVGEQFF. The CDR3 nucleotides read TGCGCCAGCAGTAAGACAGGGGTTGGTGAGCAGTTCTTC.

V gene TRBV29-1 combines with J gene TRBJ1-2; weak D call: TRBD1 (6 bases). Trimming took 3 bases from V and 7 from J, leaving 15 bases between them. The CDR3 loop spans 13 amino acids. CDR1 is SQVTM and CDR2 is ANQGSEA in the germline V gene. The CDR3 region has the DNA TGCAGCGTTGAGGCGGGGGCTAGCGTTGGCTACACCTTC. Protein product: CSVEAGASVGYTF.

The gene calls are TRBV11-2 and TRBJ2-5; D is possibly TRBD1 (5 bases). In germline, CDR1 is SGHAT, CDR2 FQNNGV. V was cut by 3 bases and J by 4 bases, with 12 bases left in between. The CDR3 runs 14 residues. This CDR3 reads CASSLQDKGETQYF. CDR3 DNA: TGTGCCAGCAGCTTGCAGGACAAAGGAGAGACCCAGTACTTC. Full variable domain (missing parts from reference TRBV11-2 and TRBJ2-5): EAGVAQSPRYKIIEKRQSVAFWCNPISGHATLYWYQQILGQGPKLLIQFQNNGVVDDSQLPKDRFSAERLKGVDSTLKIQPAKLEDSAVYLCASSLQDKGETQYFGPGTRLLVL.